This T cell receptor beta chain emerged from a study of shared clonotypes between healthy human individuals. Regarding the study as a whole: Richness estimates generally favored naive over memory subsets.

The germline V gene has CDR1 PRHDT and CDR2 FYEKMQ (reference sequence). V gave up 6 bases and J gave up 6 bases; unmatched junction bases: 4. The CDR3 sequence is 14 residues long. The assay was immunoSEQ multiplex PCR, and TCRdb's table has in-frame clones only and misses some. The top ten clones hold about 1.8% of a sample with about 2,100,000 clones, around 93% of them seen once. Of note for this clone: Its target is unknown. Additional DNA sequences in this sample encode the identical CDR3.

Positive CCR7 selection of CD45RO-negative cells yielded the naive CD8 cells, and terminally differentiated effector memory CD45RA+ cells were excluded. Sequencing was performed on naive CD8+ T cells from PBMCs. The rearrangement uses TRBV13 and TRBJ2-1, with TRBD2 matching 11 bases. The receptor was isolated from a young man in good health. Some clones in this sample may be carry-over from other donors' samples. CDR3 amino acids: CASSPGTSGNEQFF. The CDR3 DNA follows: TGTGCCAGCAGTCCCGGGACTAGCGGCAATGAGCAGTTCTTC.